The 25 T cell receptor beta chains reported below all come from one sample, sequenced in a study of T cell responses to AZD1222 COVID-19 vaccine. The protocol was immunoSEQ multiplex PCR, while the TCRdb copy is restricted to in-frame clones and leaves out a portion. The profile shows about 140,000 clones, 85% to 95% of them singletons. Sequencing used peripheral blood, obtained on day 0 of AZD1222 vaccination. These receptors all come from an adult in good health.

The chain has TRBV6-2 or TRBV6-3 and TRBJ2-1, with D tentatively TRBD2 (7 bases). Germline-derived CDR1 and CDR2 are MNHEY and SVGEGT. V was shortened by 4 bases and J by 2 bases, with 15 bases between the two germline ends. The CDR3 has 16 amino acids. Written as DNA, the CDR3 is TGTGCCAGCAGTTCAGTAGGGGGGGCCCCCTACAATGAGCAGTTCTTC. This gives the protein CASSSVGGAPYNEQFF.

The V gene is TRBV19, the J gene TRBJ1-4, with D hard to call. The germline V gene encodes CDR1 LNHDA and CDR2 SQIVND (reference sequence). CDR3 size: 15 residues. The V end lost 5 bases, the J end lost 6 bases, and 16 bases lay between the germline ends. The CDR3 loop reads CASSPRTSQDEKLFF. The CDR3 DNA is TGTGCCAGTAGTCCACGGACGAGCCAGGATGAAAAACTGTTTTTT. Filled out from reference TRBV19 and TRBJ1-4, the complete variable domain reads DGGITQSPKYLFRKEGQNVTLSCEQNLNHDAMYWYRQDPGQGLRLIYYSQIVNDFQKGDIAEGYSVSREKKESFPLTVTSAQKNPTAFYLCASSPRTSQDEKLFFGSGTQLSVL.

The rearrangement joins TRBV5-5 to TRBJ1-6, with 7 bases lining up with TRBD1. The CDR3 consists of 14 residues. V shed 5 bases, J shed 9 bases, and the junction held 8 bases outside the gene matches. Per germline, CDR1 SGHKS and CDR2 YYEKEE (reference sequence). CDR3: CASSARQGGSPLHF. The CDR3 DNA is TGTGCCAGCAGTGCCCGACAGGGCGGTTCACCCCTCCACTTT.

The rearrangement joins TRBV18 to TRBJ1-1; D gene unclear. V lost 2 bases to trimming and J lost 0 bases, with 7 bases between them. CDR1 and CDR2 from the germline V gene are KGHSH and LQKENI. CDR3 length: 14 residues. The CDR3, as DNA: TGTGCCAGCTCACCAATCGGGGTGAACACTGAAGCTTTCTTT. Amino acids: CASSPIGVNTEAFF.

V gene TRBV6-5 combines with J gene TRBJ1-1, with D unclear. The CDR3 consists of 13 residues. The germline V and J ends were trimmed by 2 bases and 3 bases, with 7 bases remaining between them. Per germline, CDR1 MNHEY and CDR2 SVGAGI. CDR3: CASSYGLDTEAFF. The CDR3 coding sequence is TGTGCCAGCAGTTACGGGCTTGACACTGAAGCTTTCTTT.

The chain is built from TRBV5-1 and TRBJ1-4; 7 bases map to TRBD1. The V gene's germline CDR1 is SGHRS and CDR2 YFSETQ. CDR3 length equals 16 residues. The junction had 13 bases not matched to a gene; V was cut back by 3 bases and J by 8 bases. CDR3 coding DNA: TGCGCCAGCAGCTCAAACCCCGACAGGGTATGGGAAAAACTGTTTTTT. As protein: CASSSNPDRVWEKLFF.

This chain joins TRBV6-2 or TRBV6-3 and TRBJ1-2, with D unclear. V dropped 5 bases and J dropped 4 bases, with 8 bases sitting between them. The germline V gene has CDR1 MNHEY and CDR2 SVGEGT. CDR3 length equals 12 residues. The CDR3 DNA reads as TGTGCCAGCAGTCAAGACCTCTATGGCTACACCTTC. It yields the protein CASSQDLYGYTF.

The chain is built from TRBV6-1 and TRBJ1-5; D gene uncertain. The CDR3 extends over 15 amino acids. V was shortened by 1 base and J by 5 bases, with 12 bases between the two germline ends. Germline V gene data show CDR1 as MNHNS and CDR2 as SASEGT. CDR3 loop: CASSEVEVLYQPQHF. The CDR3 DNA is TGTGCCAGCAGTGAAGTGGAAGTCCTTTATCAGCCCCAGCATTTT.

The V gene is TRBV7-5, the J gene TRBJ1-3; no DNA check was done on the table's D call, TRBD1. TRBV7-5 has pseudogene status. The CDR3 is 17 residues long. CDR3 residues: CVRSTEGQGASCVTIYF. For the CDR3, the DNA is TGTGTCAGAAGCACCGAGGGACAGGGGGCTTCGTGTGTCACCATATATTTT.

The chain couples TRBV21-1 to TRBJ2-7; no DNA check was done on the table's D call, TRBD1. TRBV21-1 has pseudogene status. The length of the CDR3 is 15 residues. The CDR3 coding sequence is TGTGCCAGCAGCCTTATACGGACAGCCCGCTACGAGCAGTACTTC. Translating gives CASSLIRTARYEQYF.

The chain carries TRBV18 and TRBJ1-2; 8 bases align to TRBD1. The V gene end was trimmed by 3 bases and the J gene end by 8 bases; junction bases not matched to a gene: 5. Germline lookup yields CDR1 KGHSH and CDR2 LQKENI. This CDR3 is 13 amino acids long. The CDR3 region is CASSPQGAEGYTF. The CDR3 DNA sequence: TGTGCCAGCTCACCGCAGGGGGCGGAGGGCTACACCTTC.

The gene calls are TRBV19 and TRBJ2-1; TRBD2 agrees at 10 bases. This CDR3 is built from 15 residues. Trimming removed 7 bases from V and 1 base from J; junction bases left unmatched: 4. Germline V lookup: CDR1 LNHDA, CDR2 SQIVND (reference sequence). The CDR3 nucleotides are TGTGCCAGTACCGTAGCGGGGGGTTCCTACAATGAGCAGTTCTTC. Protein sequence: CASTVAGGSYNEQFF.

V gene TRBV2 combines with J gene TRBJ1-2; D possibly corresponds to TRBD1 (6 bases). The germline gives CDR1 SNHLY, CDR2 FYNNEI. V was trimmed by 0 bases and J by 9 bases, leaving 26 bases between them. CDR3 size: 18 residues. The CDR3: CASSEAAFGRGGGKSYTF. As DNA, the CDR3 is TGTGCCAGCAGTGAAGCGGCATTCGGTCGCGGAGGGGGGAAAAGCTACACCTTC.

V gene TRBV6-5 combines with J gene TRBJ1-6; possibly TRBD1 for D (6 bases). Trimming pared 8 bases from V and 5 bases from J, leaving 16 bases between. Germline V gene lookup returns CDR1 MNHEY and CDR2 SVGAGI. The length of the CDR3 is 15 residues. In DNA form, the CDR3 reads TGTGCCAGCCGGGCCCGGGACATCCATAATTCACCCCTCCACTTT. Residues: CASRARDIHNSPLHF.

V is TRBV30 and J is TRBJ2-5, with D perhaps matching TRBD2 (5 bases). V was trimmed by 0 bases and J by 3 bases, leaving 8 bases between them. Germline V gene sequence: CDR1 GTSNPN, CDR2 SVGIG (reference sequence). The CDR3 is 13 amino acids. The CDR3 region has the DNA TGTGCCTGGAGTGTACACGGGAAAGAGACCCAGTACTTC. Translating it yields CAWSVHGKETQYF.

The V gene is TRBV5-1, the J gene TRBJ1-4; D is unclear. Germline assignment: CDR1 SGHRS and CDR2 YFSETQ. The CDR3 runs to 15 residues. V was pared by 0 bases and J by 5 bases, with 11 bases between. This chain's CDR3 is CASSLGWSQNEKLFF. The CDR3 coding sequence is TGCGCCAGCAGCTTGGGATGGAGCCAAAATGAAAAACTGTTTTTT.

This chain connects TRBV6-1 to TRBJ1-2; D is unresolved. This CDR3 has 12 amino acids. Trimming stripped 2 bases from V and 9 bases from J, with 10 bases between. The V gene's germline CDR1 is MNHNS and CDR2 SASEGT. The CDR3 spells CASSEFSNRYTF. The CDR3, as DNA: TGTGCCAGCAGTGAATTCAGCAATCGCTACACCTTC.

This rearrangement joins TRBV3-1 (or the pseudogene TRBV3-2) to TRBJ2-7, with a tentative D call TRBD1 (5 bases). Germline CDR1 is LGHDT and CDR2 is YNNKEL (reference sequence). Trimming left V 0 bases short and J 2 bases short, with 11 bases between. The CDR3 contains 15 residues. The CDR3 nucleotides are TGTGCCAGCAGCCAAGAGACAGCCGGACCCTACGAGCAGTACTTC. Translating gives CASSQETAGPYEQYF.

This clone was recorded only once. The chain is built from TRBV28 and TRBJ1-2, with 7 nucleotides matching TRBD1. The CDR3 runs to 12 residues. CDR1 MDHEN and CDR2 SYDVKM come from the germline V gene. Unmatched junction bases numbered 3, after V lost 6 bases and J lost 5 bases. CDR3 sequence reads: CASSQTGYGYTF. CDR3 sequence (DNA): TGTGCCAGCAGCCAGACAGGGTATGGCTACACCTTC.

The sample holds a few counts of this clone. The V and J genes are TRBV6-5 and TRBJ1-5; D perhaps matches TRBD1 (6 bases). The V gene lost 5 bases and the J gene lost 4 bases, with 9 bases spanning the gap. Germline CDR1 reads MNHEY; CDR2 reads SVGAGI. The CDR3 length is 13 residues. The CDR3 loop is CASSQQGNQPQHF. The CDR3 DNA sequence: TGTGCCAGCAGTCAACAGGGAAATCAGCCCCAGCATTTT.

The chain has TRBV18 and TRBJ1-1; D is undetermined. Trimming took off 2 bases at V and 4 bases at J, with 8 bases between the two ends. Germline CDR1 is KGHSH and CDR2 is LQKENI. The CDR3 length is 13 residues. The CDR3 is CASSPKARTEAFF. For the CDR3, the DNA is TGTGCCAGCTCACCAAAGGCCCGCACTGAAGCTTTCTTT. Variable domain in full (rest from reference TRBV18 and TRBJ1-1): NAGVMQNPRHLVRRRGQEARLRCSPMKGHSHVYWYRQLPEEGLKFMVYLQKENIIDESGMPKERFSAEFPKEGPSILRIQQVVRGDSAAYFCASSPKARTEAFFGQGTRLTVV.

This sequence joins TRBV4-1 and TRBJ1-2; possible D gene TRBD1, 6 bases. The germline V gene has CDR1 MGHRA and CDR2 YSYEKL. The CDR3 loop spans 14 amino acids. The V end was cut by 1 base, the J end by 6 bases, with 12 bases between. In nucleotides, the CDR3 is TGCGCCAGCAGCCAAGTAGCTAACAGGGATGGCTACACCTTC. Residues: CASSQVANRDGYTF.

This sequence joins TRBV15 and TRBJ2-7, with a tentative D call TRBD2 (6 bases). Trimming removed 0 bases from V and 3 bases from J, with 9 bases in between. The CDR3 has 14 residues. The V gene's germline CDR1 is LNHNV and CDR2 YYDKDF (reference sequence). The CDR3 is CATSRDRGLYEQYF. The CDR3 DNA reads as TGTGCCACCAGCAGAGATAGGGGACTCTACGAGCAGTACTTC.

The CDR3 here is CATSRDSTGSIGNTIYF. Here the CDR3 DNA reads TGTGCCACCAGCAGAGATTCGACAGGTAGCATTGGAAACACCATATATTTT. The rearrangement uses TRBV15 and TRBJ1-3, with D maybe TRBD1 (6 bases). CDR1 and CDR2 from the germline V gene are LNHNV and YYDKDF (reference sequence). Trimming removed 0 bases from V and 3 bases from J, with 15 bases in between. The CDR3 spans 17 residues.

The chain joins TRBV27 to TRBJ1-2, with 7 positions matching TRBD1. The CDR3 has 17 residues. V shed 6 bases, J shed 4 bases, and the junction held 17 bases outside the gene matches. Germline lookup yields CDR1 MNHEY and CDR2 SMNVEV (reference sequence). The CDR3, as DNA: TGTGCCAGCAGAAAACTAACCCGGACAGGAAGCGTCTATGGCTACACCTTC. Protein product: CASRKLTRTGSVYGYTF.